The 28 T cell receptor beta chains presented below share a single source sample, sequenced in a study of CD8 T cells in Susac syndrome. Random-hexamer reverse transcription was applied to about 0.45 to 1 ug RNA. TCRdb called the immunoSEQ multiplex PCR reads again in MiXCR, with one record for every CDR3 protein. The profile shows about 250,000 distinct CDR3 sequences, about 93% of them singletons. The sequenced material came from CD4+ T cells from PBMCs. Receptors were obtained from a human donor with multiple sclerosis.

The chain recombines TRBV2 with TRBJ2-3; D tentatively fits TRBD1 or TRBD2 (5 bases each). Germline V gene sequence: CDR1 SNHLY, CDR2 FYNNEI. V lost 0 bases, J lost 0 bases, and 13 bases lay in between. There are 17 residues in the CDR3. The CDR3 sequence: CASSEAKSGPSTDTQYF. CDR3 coding DNA: TGTGCCAGCAGTGAAGCTAAATCGGGACCCAGCACAGATACGCAGTATTTT.

V and J are TRBV5-1 and TRBJ1-1; no reliable D call. This CDR3 comprises 13 residues. Trimming stripped 6 bases from V and 1 base from J, with 10 bases between. Per the germline V gene, CDR1 is SGHRS and CDR2 is YFSETQ. CDR3: CASTQWGNTEAFF. The CDR3 coding sequence is TGCGCCAGCACCCAGTGGGGGAACACTGAAGCTTTCTTT. Variable domain in full (rest from reference TRBV5-1 and TRBJ1-1): KAGVTQTPRYLIKTRGQQVTLSCSPISGHRSVSWYQQTPGQGLQFLFEYFSETQRNKGNFPGRFSGRQFSNSRSEMNVSTLELGDSALYLCASTQWGNTEAFFGQGTRLTVV.

The chain is built from TRBV5-6 and TRBJ1-1; tentative D call: TRBD1 (5 bases). V was cut by 0 bases and J by 8 bases, with 17 bases left in between. Germline-derived CDR1 and CDR2 are SGHDT and YYEEEE. This CDR3 has 15 amino acids. CDR3: CASSLGPWPGTEAFF. CDR3 nucleotide sequence: TGTGCCAGCAGCTTGGGACCGTGGCCGGGGACCGAAGCTTTCTTT. Full variable domain (remainder filled in from reference TRBV5-6 and TRBJ1-1): DAGVTQSPTHLIKTRGQQVTLRCSPKSGHDTVSWYQQALGQGPQFIFQYYEEEERQRGNFPDRFSGHQFPNYSSELNVNALLLGDSALYLCASSLGPWPGTEAFFGQGTRLTVV.

V and J are TRBV30 and TRBJ1-5; D not resolved. Per germline, CDR1 GTSNPN and CDR2 SVGIG (reference sequence). The V and J ends lost 1 base and 1 base respectively, with 5 bases between them. The CDR3 is made up of 13 amino acids. The CDR3 loop reads CAWSEGSNQPQHF. The CDR3 DNA reads TGTGCCTGGAGTGAAGGCAGCAATCAGCCCCAGCATTTT.

Here the CDR3 reads CSVEDLGRNYGYTF. The CDR3 nucleotides read TGCAGCGTTGAAGATCTCGGGCGTAACTATGGCTACACCTTC. The chain carries TRBV29-1 and TRBJ1-2; D call uncertain. The germline V and J ends were trimmed by 0 bases and 1 base, with 9 bases remaining between them. The CDR3 covers 14 residues. The germline V gene has CDR1 SQVTM and CDR2 ANQGSEA.

The chain carries TRBV12-3 or TRBV12-4 and TRBJ1-1, with TRBD1 matching over 8 bases. J was trimmed by 2 bases and V by 6 bases; bases with no gene match: 11. The CDR3 is 16 residues long. The CDR3 loop reads CASRPEVTGDNTEAFF. Here the CDR3 DNA reads TGTGCCAGCAGGCCGGAAGTGACAGGGGATAACACTGAAGCTTTCTTT.

This clonotype has just one count. The CDR3 loop is CASSLDPGAGETQYF. CDR3 DNA: TGTGCCAGCAGCTTAGATCCGGGGGCCGGGGAGACCCAGTACTTC. The chain uses TRBV11-2 and TRBJ2-5, with D possibly called TRBD1 or TRBD2 (6 bases each). Germline V gene sequence: CDR1 SGHAT, CDR2 FQNNGV. The CDR3 spans 15 residues. Between the trimmed V and J ends, which lost 0 bases and 5 bases, there was a span of 13 bases.

This chain connects TRBV6-1 to TRBJ1-1, with a possible D match to TRBD1 (6 bases). CDR3 length equals 14 residues. From germline, CDR1 is MNHNS and CDR2 SASEGT. The V end was cut by 5 bases, the J end by 2 bases, with 12 bases between. CDR3 DNA sequence: TGTGCCAGCAGTAGAGAGGGGGGAAACACTGAAGCTTTCTTT. This encodes CASSREGGNTEAFF.

This sequence joins TRBV25-1 and TRBJ1-5; D may be TRBD1 (5 bases). The CDR3 sequence is 14 residues long. Trimming removed 2 bases from V and 7 bases from J, with 12 bases in between. CDR1 MGHDK and CDR2 SYGVNS come from the germline V gene. The CDR3 DNA reads TGTGCCAGCAGTGAAGGAGGGGACGGGCAGCCCCAGCATTTT. It is translated as CASSEGGDGQPQHF. Complete variable domain (other parts from reference TRBV25-1 and TRBJ1-5): EADIYQTPRYLVIGTGKKITLECSQTMGHDKMYWYQQDPGMELHLIHYSYGVNSTEKGDLSSESTVSRIRTEHFPLTLESARPSHTSQYLCASSEGGDGQPQHFGDGTRLSIL.

The J gene is TRBJ2-1, the V gene TRBV24-1; perhaps TRBD1 as D (6 bases). V dropped 7 bases and J dropped 6 bases, with 12 bases sitting between them. The CDR3 has 13 residues. Germline lookup yields CDR1 KGHDR and CDR2 SFDVKD. In DNA, the CDR3 is TGTGCCACCAGCAGGGGCGCGAGCAATGAGCAGTTCTTC. Protein: CATSRGASNEQFF.

V is TRBV3-1 and J is TRBJ2-1, with D unclear. The V and J ends lost 1 base and 4 bases respectively, with 8 bases between them. The CDR3 is 14 residues long. Germline values: CDR1 LGHDT, CDR2 YNNKEL (reference sequence). The CDR3 nucleotides are TGTGCCAGCAGCCAAGGGCGGAAGTACAATGAGCAGTTCTTC. It codes for CASSQGRKYNEQFF.

V gene TRBV11-2 combines with J gene TRBJ2-5; 9 bases match TRBD1. There are 13 residues in the CDR3. J lost 5 bases, V lost 5 bases, and 3 bases had no gene match. Looked up from germline, CDR1 is SGHAT and CDR2 is FQNNGV. DNA for the CDR3: TGTGCCAGCAGCCGGGACAGGGATGAGACCCAGTACTTC. Its translation is CASSRDRDETQYF.

The rearrangement joins TRBV3-1 to TRBJ1-1, with 7 bases that match TRBD1. The CDR3 length is 15 residues. Germline V gene lookup returns CDR1 LGHDT and CDR2 YNNKEL (reference sequence). V shed 4 bases, J shed 5 bases, and the junction held 10 bases outside the gene matches. CDR3 bases: TGTGCCAGCAGCCGACGACAAGGGGGCGGTACTGAAGCTTTCTTT. It is translated as CASSRRQGGGTEAFF.

The chain couples TRBV4-1 to TRBJ1-1, with D maybe TRBD1 (5 bases). The CDR3 runs 16 residues. Trimming stripped 1 base from V and 7 bases from J, with 19 bases between. Germline CDR1 MGHRA, CDR2 YSYEKL. Written as DNA, the CDR3 is TGCGCCAGCAGCCAAGTCGCGGTGCCTCGGGGGATTGAAGCTTTCTTT. Translated: CASSQVAVPRGIEAFF.

In this sample, this clonotype turned up a few times. The J gene is TRBJ1-2, the V gene TRBV30, with D unclear. Between the trimmed V and J ends, which lost 3 bases and 8 bases, there was a span of 10 bases. The CDR3 spans 11 residues. Germline values: CDR1 GTSNPN, CDR2 SVGIG (reference sequence). The CDR3 DNA reads as TGTGCCTGGAGAGAGGGAAGGGGCTACACCTTC. Protein: CAWREGRGYTF. Supplemented by reference TRBV30 and TRBJ1-2, the full variable domain reads SQTIHQWPATLVQPVGSPLSLECTVEGTSNPNLYWYRQAAGRGLQLLFYSVGIGQISSEVPQNLSASRPQDRQFILSSKKLLLSDSGFYLCAWREGRGYTFGSGTRLTVV.

The CDR3 is CASSMRGRSIGELFF. The CDR3 bases are TGTGCCAGTAGTATGCGGGGGCGATCGATCGGGGAGCTGTTTTTT. This chain connects TRBV19 to TRBJ2-2; D is possibly TRBD2 (7 bases). CDR1 and CDR2 from the germline V gene are LNHDA and SQIVND (reference sequence). The V end lost 3 bases, the J end lost 7 bases, and 15 bases lay between the germline ends. The CDR3 has 15 amino acids.

CDR3 sequence: CASSPLRLRGHSNTIYF. In DNA form, the CDR3 reads TGTGCCAGCAGCCCCCTTCGCCTCAGGGGACACTCAAACACCATATATTTT. V and J are TRBV7-2 and TRBJ1-3; D possibly corresponds to TRBD1 (6 bases). The CDR3 extends over 17 amino acids. The germline V gene encodes CDR1 SGHTA and CDR2 FQGNSA. Trimming shortened V by 5 bases and J by 6 bases, and 23 bases separated the two germline ends.

Concerning this clonotype: The germline gene is not matched at one end of the junction; a read error may be the cause. The rearrangement uses TRBV20-1 and TRBJ1-4, with 7 nucleotides matching TRBD1. Per germline, CDR1 DFQATT and CDR2 SNEGSKA (reference sequence). The CDR3 sequence is 13 residues long. DNA for the CDR3: TGCAGTGTTAGAGACTGGGACAGCCCAAAACTGTTTTTT. It encodes CSVRDWDSPKLFF.

In nucleotides, the CDR3 is TGTGCCAGCAGCCCTCGTTGGAGGGAACAGGGCCACACCGGGGAGCTGTTTTTT. Translated, it gives CASSPRWREQGHTGELFF. This rearrangement joins TRBV7-2 to TRBJ2-2; TRBD1 or TRBD2 may be the D gene (6 bases each). Germline V gene data show CDR1 as SGHTA and CDR2 as FQGNSA. This CDR3 has 18 residues. Trimming removed 5 bases at V and 3 bases at J, with 22 bases between.

This clonotype was observed once. The chain links TRBV24-1 to TRBJ1-2, with D uncertain. V lost 2 bases to trimming and J lost 2 bases, with 8 bases between them. The CDR3 sequence is 14 residues long. Germline values: CDR1 KGHDR, CDR2 SFDVKD. The CDR3 here is CATSDSAANYGYTF. CDR3 sequence (DNA): TGTGCCACCAGTGATTCGGCTGCAAACTATGGCTACACCTTC.

This rearrangement joins TRBV7-3 to TRBJ2-3, with D possibly being TRBD1 or TRBD2 (5 bases each). Germline assignment: CDR1 SGHTA and CDR2 FQGTGA. V was pared by 1 base and J by 5 bases, with 13 bases between. This CDR3 is built from 15 residues. The CDR3 DNA reads as TGTGCCAGCAGCTTAAATCGGGGCGGAATAGATACGCAGTATTTT. Translating it yields CASSLNRGGIDTQYF.

The V gene is TRBV9, the J gene TRBJ2-1; 12 bases are shared with TRBD1. J gave up 3 bases and V 3 bases, and 4 bases lay outside the gene matches. The length of the CDR3 is 16 residues. Looked up from germline, CDR1 is SGDLS and CDR2 is YYNGEE. The CDR3 loop is CASSGDRGLVYNEQFF. In nucleotides, the CDR3 is TGTGCCAGCAGCGGGGACAGGGGGCTCGTCTACAATGAGCAGTTCTTC. The full variable domain, rest sourced from reference TRBV9 and TRBJ2-1, is DSGVTQTPKHLITATGQRVTLRCSPRSGDLSVYWYQQSLDQGLQFLIQYYNGEERAKGNILERFSAQQFPDLHSELNLSSLELGDSALYFCASSGDRGLVYNEQFFGPGTRLTVL.

The chain employs TRBV9 and TRBJ2-6; 7 bases match TRBD2. Germline CDR1 reads SGDLS; CDR2 reads YYNGEE. V trimming: 0 bases; J trimming: 1 base; junction bases outside the gene matches: 7. The CDR3 is 18 amino acids. The CDR3 coding sequence is TGTGCCAGCAGCGTAGGACGGGAGCGGGGTTCTGGGGCCAACGTCCTGACTTTC. The encoded protein is CASSVGRERGSGANVLTF.

The chain couples TRBV12-3 or TRBV12-4 to TRBJ1-4; no firm D call. This CDR3 is built from 13 residues. The V and J ends lost 6 bases and 7 bases respectively, with 12 bases between them. In DNA, the CDR3 is TGTGCCAGCAGCATTATAGAACGTGAAAAACTGTTTTTT. Amino acids: CASSIIEREKLFF.

The gene calls are TRBV3-1 and TRBJ2-1; D possibly matches TRBD1 or TRBD2 (5 bases each). V dropped 0 bases and J dropped 2 bases, with 11 bases sitting between them. Germline CDR1 is LGHDT and CDR2 is YNNKEL (reference sequence). The CDR3 consists of 16 residues. The CDR3 loop is CASSQDGDRTYNEQFF. In nucleotides, the CDR3 is TGTGCCAGCAGCCAAGATGGGGACCGGACCTACAATGAGCAGTTCTTC.

The table lists this clonotype with a few counts. The chain has TRBV10-3 and TRBJ1-2; D is perhaps TRBD1 (5 bases). The germline V gene has CDR1 ENHRY and CDR2 SYGVKD. The CDR3 sequence is 17 residues long. Trimming removed 3 bases at V and 0 bases at J, with 17 bases between. This CDR3 is CAISDDGGGRSNYGYTF. In DNA form, the CDR3 reads TGTGCCATCAGTGATGACGGGGGAGGCAGGTCTAACTATGGCTACACCTTC.

The chain combines TRBV7-9 with TRBJ2-5; 10 nucleotides line up with TRBD1. The length of the CDR3 is 14 residues. V shed 4 bases, J shed 5 bases, and the junction held 4 bases outside the gene matches. From germline, CDR1 is SEHNR and CDR2 FQNEAQ (reference sequence). The CDR3 DNA sequence: TGTGCCAGCAGCTGGGGGACAGGGGAGGAGACCCAGTACTTC. Residues: CASSWGTGEETQYF.

This chain links TRBV2 with TRBJ1-1; a weak D match, TRBD1 (6 bases). Germline lookup yields CDR1 SNHLY and CDR2 FYNNEI. V gave up 8 bases and J gave up 1 base, with 11 bases separating them. The CDR3 has 13 residues. CDR3 sequence reads: CASQTGENTEAFF. Here the CDR3 DNA reads TGTGCCAGCCAGACAGGTGAGAACACTGAAGCTTTCTTT.